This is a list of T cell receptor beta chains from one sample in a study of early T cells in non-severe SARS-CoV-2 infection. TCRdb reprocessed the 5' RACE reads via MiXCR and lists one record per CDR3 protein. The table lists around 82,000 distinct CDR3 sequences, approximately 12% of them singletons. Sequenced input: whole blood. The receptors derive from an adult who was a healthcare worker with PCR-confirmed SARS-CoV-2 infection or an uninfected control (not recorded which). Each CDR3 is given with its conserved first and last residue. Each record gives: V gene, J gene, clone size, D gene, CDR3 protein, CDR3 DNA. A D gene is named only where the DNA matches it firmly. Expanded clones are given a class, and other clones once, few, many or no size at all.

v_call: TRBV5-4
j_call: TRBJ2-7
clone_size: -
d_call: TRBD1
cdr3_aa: CASSFSDRYEQYF
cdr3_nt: TGTGCCAGCAGCTTTTCGGACAGGTACGAGCAGTACTTC

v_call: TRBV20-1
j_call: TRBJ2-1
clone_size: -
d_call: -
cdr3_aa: CSFNARETRRQFF
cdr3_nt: TGCAGTTTCAACGCACGGGAGACCCGTAGGCAGTTCTTC

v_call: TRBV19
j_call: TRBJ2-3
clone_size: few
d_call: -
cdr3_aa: CASRARGRLASTDTQYF
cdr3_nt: TGTGCCAGTAGAGCGCGAGGGAGGCTAGCTAGCACAGATACGCAGTATTTT

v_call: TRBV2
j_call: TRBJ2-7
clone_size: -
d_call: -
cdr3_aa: CASSEAPVGYEQYF
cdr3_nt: TGTGCCAGCAGTGAGGCGCCGGTAGGCTACGAGCAGTACTTC

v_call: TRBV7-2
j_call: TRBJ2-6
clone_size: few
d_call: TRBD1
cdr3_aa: CASSKGQGHSGANVLTF
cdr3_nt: TGTGCCAGCAGCAAGGGACAGGGGCACTCTGGGGCCAACGTCCTGACTTTC

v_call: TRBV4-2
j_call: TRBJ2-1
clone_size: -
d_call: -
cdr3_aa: CASSQDLTTVGEQFF
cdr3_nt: TGTGCCAGCAGCCAAGATCTGACTACGGTCGGTGAGCAGTTCTTC

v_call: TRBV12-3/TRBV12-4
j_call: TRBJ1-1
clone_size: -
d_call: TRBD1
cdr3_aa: CASTRQGNTEAFF
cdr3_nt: TGTGCCAGCACCCGACAGGGAAACACTGAAGCTTTCTTT

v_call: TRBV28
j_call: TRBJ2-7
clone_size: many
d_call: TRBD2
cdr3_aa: CASTGLAPYEQYF
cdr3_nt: TGTGCCAGCACCGGACTAGCGCCCTACGAGCAGTACTTC

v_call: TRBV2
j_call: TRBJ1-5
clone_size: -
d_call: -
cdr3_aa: CASSSGTDQPQHF
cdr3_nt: TGTGCCAGCAGTTCGGGGACGGATCAGCCCCAGCATTTT

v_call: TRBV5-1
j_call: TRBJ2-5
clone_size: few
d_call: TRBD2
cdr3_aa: CASSFGGRTSAYQETQYF
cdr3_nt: TGCGCCAGCAGCTTTGGCGGCCGGACTAGCGCATACCAAGAGACCCAGTACTTC

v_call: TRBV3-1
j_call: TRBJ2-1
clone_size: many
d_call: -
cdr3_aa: CASKDSRIYNEQFF
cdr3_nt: TGTGCCAGCAAGGACAGTAGGATCTACAATGAGCAGTTCTTC